The rows below give T cell receptor beta chains drawn from one sample of a study of blood T cells in healthy people across ages. Each CDR3 protein gets one entry after TCRdb re-called the 5' RACE reads with MiXCR. The sample lists over 500,000 distinct CDR3 sequences, roughly a quarter occurring once. These data also featured in a second study, about T cells of mothers and their children.

The sequencing sample was made of blood. The origin of the receptors is a boy aged 2 to 9 in good health. CDR3s include the opening cysteine and the closing phenylalanine or tryptophan. The D gene is left open where the match is weak. Size is stated for part of the rows, as once, few or many counts, or as a class when the clone is expanded.

TRBV5-1	-	TRBJ2-1	-	CASSSRTGGVDEQFF	TGCGCCAGCAGCAGCCGGACCGGGGGTGTCGATGAGCAGTTCTTC
TRBV12-3/TRBV12-4	-	TRBJ2-7	TRBD1	CASSRTGAHEQYF	TGTGCCAGCAGCCGGACAGGGGCCCACGAGCAGTACTTC
TRBV10-3	few	TRBJ2-2	TRBD2	CAISGTSGGGPHTGELFF	TGTGCCATCAGTGGGACTAGCGGAGGAGGACCCCACACCGGGGAGCTGTTTTTT
TRBV12-3/TRBV12-4	few	TRBJ2-7	TRBD2	CASRRGRASSYEQYF	TGTGCCAGCAGGCGCGGGAGGGCCTCCTCCTACGAGCAGTACTTC
TRBV29-1	few	TRBJ1-2	TRBD1	CSVRRGTGSHGYTF	TGCAGCGTCAGAAGGGGGACAGGGAGTCATGGCTACACCTTC
TRBV10-3	-	TRBJ2-7	-	CAISGLGLREQYF	TGTGCCATCAGTGGGCTGGGCCTACGCGAGCAGTACTTC
TRBV20-1	-	TRBJ1-4	-	CSARGITNEKLFF	TGCAGTGCTAGAGGGATCACTAATGAAAAACTGTTTTTT
TRBV29-1	few	TRBJ1-1	TRBD1	CSGARTGDTEAFF	TGCAGCGGGGCTCGGACAGGGGATACTGAAGCTTTCTTT
TRBV12-3/TRBV12-4	-	TRBJ2-3	TRBD1	CASSFGDRAFPDTQYF	TGTGCCAGCAGTTTCGGGGACAGGGCTTTTCCAGATACGCAGTATTTT
TRBV7-2	-	TRBJ2-1	TRBD1	CASSLGTGGQDEQFF	TGTGCCAGCAGCCTCGGGACAGGGGGCCAGGATGAGCAGTTCTTC
TRBV18	-	TRBJ2-5	TRBD1	CASSPPTGAQYF	TGTGCCAGCTCACCACCTACAGGGGCCCAGTACTTC
TRBV5-1	-	TRBJ2-1	-	CASSPGEADYYNEQFF	TGCGCCAGCAGCCCCGGAGAAGCGGATTACTACAATGAGCAGTTCTTC
TRBV5-5	few	TRBJ2-1	TRBD1	CAGTGQGRDNEQFF	TGTGCCGGCACGGGACAGGGTAGAGACAATGAGCAGTTCTTC
TRBV7-6	-	TRBJ2-7	TRBD2	CASSLAPGPTSSEQYF	TGTGCCAGCAGCTTAGCCCCGGGGCCGACTAGCTCCGAGCAGTACTTC
TRBV6-5	-	TRBJ1-2	-	CASSNGGHGYTF	TGTGCCAGCAGCAACGGAGGGCATGGCTACACCTTC
TRBV10-3	-	TRBJ2-5	-	CAISEIGSGLQETQYF	TGTGCCATCAGTGAAATTGGGTCAGGCCTCCAAGAGACCCAGTACTTC
TRBV5-4	-	TRBJ2-3	-	CASSPGAGRDTDTQYF	TGTGCCAGCAGCCCTGGTGCAGGTCGGGACACAGATACGCAGTATTTT
TRBV5-1	-	TRBJ2-1	-	CASSSAIENEQFF	TGCGCCAGCAGCTCTGCGATAGAGAATGAGCAGTTCTTC
TRBV7-2	few	TRBJ2-3	TRBD1	CASSLGTADTQYF	TGTGCCAGCAGCTTGGGGACAGCTGATACGCAGTATTTT
TRBV25-1	-	TRBJ2-2	TRBD2	CASRPTPGTSGGAVRTGELFF	TGTGCCAGCAGACCAACGCCCGGGACTAGCGGGGGGGCCGTGAGGACCGGGGAGCTGTTTTTT
TRBV18	-	TRBJ2-3	-	CASSPGPGGADTQYF	TGTGCCAGCTCACCGGGACCCGGGGGCGCAGATACGCAGTATTTT
TRBV20-1	few	TRBJ2-1	-	CSAKGVSSYNEQFF	TGCAGTGCTAAAGGGGTCTCCTCCTACAATGAGCAGTTCTTC
TRBV20-1	few	TRBJ2-7	-	CSALSGQSYEQYF	TGCAGTGCCCTGTCGGGGCAGAGTTACGAGCAGTACTTC
TRBV28	-	TRBJ2-5	-	CASRVGETQYF	TGTGCCAGCAGGGTGGGAGAGACCCAGTACTTC
TRBV23-1	-	TRBJ2-7	-	CASSQTGPYERYF	TGCGCCAGCAGTCAAACAGGGCCCTACGAGCGGTACTTC
TRBV7-2	-	TRBJ2-4	-	CASSLGFDRLAKNIQYF	TGTGCCAGCAGCTTAGGGTTCGATCGATTAGCCAAAAACATTCAGTACTTC
TRBV12-3/TRBV12-4	few	TRBJ1-1	-	CASSPAGFEAFF	TGTGCCAGCAGTCCCGCAGGGTTTGAAGCTTTCTTT
TRBV24-1	-	TRBJ2-3	-	CATSDWSDTQYF	TGTGCCACCAGTGATTGGTCAGATACGCAGTATTTT
TRBV5-1	-	TRBJ1-1	-	CASSLADGNTEAFF	TGCGCCAGCAGCTTGGCAGACGGTAACACTGAAGCTTTCTTT
TRBV5-1	-	TRBJ2-5	-	CASSLGQLGQETQYF	TGCGCCAGCAGCTTGGGGCAGCTTGGGCAAGAGACCCAGTACTTC
TRBV20-1	-	TRBJ2-5	-	CSARDRRGWKETQYF	TGCAGTGCTAGAGATAGGCGGGGCTGGAAAGAGACCCAGTACTTC
TRBV14	-	TRBJ1-6	-	CASSQGTGSRNSPLHF	TGTGCCAGCAGCCAAGGAACGGGTTCTCGTAATTCACCCCTCCACTTT
TRBV12-3/TRBV12-4	-	TRBJ1-4	TRBD1	CASRGTGGEKLFF	TGTGCCAGCAGGGGGACAGGGGGTGAAAAACTGTTTTTT
TRBV19	-	TRBJ2-5	-	CASSDRDWPQETQYF	TGTGCCAGTAGTGACCGGGACTGGCCACAAGAGACCCAGTACTTC
TRBV20-1	-	TRBJ2-3	-	CSARYPLAHLADTQYF	TGCAGTGCTAGGTACCCACTAGCCCACCTGGCAGATACGCAGTATTTT
TRBV10-3	-	TRBJ2-5	TRBD2	CAISEGLAGDQETQYF	TGTGCCATCAGTGAAGGTCTAGCGGGTGACCAAGAGACCCAGTACTTC
TRBV25-1	few	TRBJ2-3	TRBD2	CASSDTSGSKDTQYF	TGTGCCAGCAGTGACACTAGCGGGAGTAAAGATACGCAGTATTTT
TRBV28	-	TRBJ2-3	TRBD2	CASRPTGTSGRVQYF	TGTGCCAGCAGGCCGACCGGGACTAGCGGGAGGGTGCAGTATTTT